The following is a TCR beta chain sequence with its context. This receptor's antigen is unknown. There are no base qualities to consult, and no much larger clone falls within one base. This specimen comes from a study of identical twins (dated by TCRdb to about 2016). Regarding the study in general: To test whether fetal clonotypes persist, this study deep-sequenced TCR alpha and beta repertoires from monozygotic twins, from unrelated adults of various ages, and from cord blood. Replicate twin experiments were performed at different times using different library preparation protocols to rule out contamination.

Library preparation employed 5' RACE. For sequencing, an Illumina HiSeq 2000 was employed. A universal primer binding site was added through template switching, and the final cDNA carried a unique molecular identifier so that TCR cDNA molecules could be counted accurately. First-strand cDNA for TCR alpha and beta chains was synthesized from specific primers in the conserved constant-segment region. To control for contamination, every cDNA library was double barcoded, receiving both a SMART-Mk sample barcode and Illumina barcodes. TruSeq adapter sequences, together with Illumina sample barcodes, were added in two successive PCR steps. Sequencing of the TCR alpha and beta cDNA libraries was done on the Illumina HiSeq platform using custom primers. The source study handled its data this way. Raw reads were processed with MiGEC to extract unique molecular identifiers, and MiXCR was used to determine CDR3 positions. Recombination models were inferred per individual with the repgenHMM and IGoR tools using an EM algorithm. The analysis of shared clonotypes was done with the tcR package in R, with sharing normalized by the product of cloneset sizes. To study raw recombination without the effects of thymic and clonal selection, out-of-frame nonproductive sequences were analyzed. The public reads were reprocessed in TCRdb via fastp at Q25 and MiXCR, keeping in-frame beta chains. Here each entry gathers all rows of one CDR3 protein and keeps the most common genes and DNA. The V and J calls come from TCRdb's annotation, not from the publication. In this sample the table shows around 1.7 million distinct CDR3 sequences, 32% of which occur a single time. The ten largest clones add up to approximately 0.29% of the sample.

Every donor in the study was a healthy Caucasian. The paper as a whole reports these results and caveats: In monozygotic twins, out-of-frame TCR alpha sharing was systematically underestimated by recombination models, although the models agreed with sharing between unrelated individuals. Fewer insertions were carried by abundant cord blood beta clonotypes; a weaker similar trend was observed in young adult naive repertoires, while no such trend was observed in memory repertoires. Invariant T cells such as MAIT and iNKT could partly confound zero-insertion analyses, though diverse VJ usage argued against this for most clonotypes. Compared with coincidental sharing between unrelated individuals, out-of-frame TCR alpha sequences shared between twins showed an excess of sequences with low generation probability. Because the same donors could not be followed over many years, conclusions were based on cross-sectional statistical analysis. A weaker excess of twin sharing was found in beta out-of-frame sequences because the signal-to-noise ratio was lowered by fewer shared sequences.

V loses 3 bases of germline sequence and J loses 13 bases, and the interval between the two ends is 9 bases. CDR1 and CDR2, looked up from the germline V gene (reference sequence), are DFQATT and SNEGSKA. The CDR3 starts with the cysteine, ends with the phenylalanine, and has 9 residues. The sequence is cut down to CDR3 DNA, 27 bases in frame from base 1. This clonotype originated in a newborn girl in good health. What was sequenced was cord blood. The receptor chain draws on TRBV20-1 and TRBJ1-2; matching of 6 bases hints at TRBD1 as the D gene. This receptor carries the CDR3 CSASRGITF. The DNA sequence is TGCAGTGCTAGCAGGGGCATCACCTTC.